A selection of T cell receptor beta chains follows, all from one sample in a study of T cell responses to AZD1222 COVID-19 vaccine. Measured with immunoSEQ multiplex PCR; TCRdb has only the in-frame clones, and not every one. The sample has 140,000 to 150,000 clones; about 90% are singletons. The specimen was peripheral blood, collected 28 days after the second AZD1222 dose. Source of these receptors: an adult who received the AZD1222 COVID-19 vaccine. Each CDR3 is given with its conserved first and last residue. A D gene is named only where the DNA matches it firmly. A clone size is listed for some rows: how often the clone was seen (once, few, many), or a class if it is expanded.

TRBD1	TRBJ2-3	TRBV28	.	CASSIYRGSTDTQYF	TGTGCCAGCAGTATCTACAGGGGCAGCACAGATACGCAGTATTTT
.	TRBJ2-3	TRBV9	.	CASSTRDQSSDTQYF	TGTGCCAGCAGCACCCGGGACCAATCTTCAGATACGCAGTATTTT
.	TRBJ2-1	TRBV10-1	once	CASNGDPNSGEQFF	TGCGCCAGCAATGGGGACCCTAATAGCGGTGAGCAGTTCTTC
.	TRBJ2-7	TRBV7-9	.	CASSLKSPYEQYF	TGTGCCAGCAGCTTAAAAAGTCCCTACGAGCAGTACTTC
TRBD1	TRBJ1-1	TRBV5-1	.	CASSLEAGGLTEAFF	TGCGCCAGCAGCTTGGAGGCAGGGGGCTTGACTGAAGCTTTCTTT
TRBD1	TRBJ1-2	TRBV3-1/TRBV3-2	.	CASSPDRGLRSYTF	TGTGCCAGCAGCCCCGACAGGGGGTTGAGATCCTACACCTTC
.	TRBJ1-5	TRBV28	.	CASSFMGSNQPQHF	TGTGCCAGCAGTTTCATGGGGAGCAATCAGCCCCAGCATTTT
TRBD1	TRBJ2-7	TRBV7-8	.	CASSPGLGQGPTYEQYF	TGTGCCAGCAGCCCTGGTCTTGGACAGGGGCCTACCTACGAGCAGTACTTC
.	TRBJ2-1	TRBV6-4	.	CASSANPSTSREQFF	TGTGCCAGCAGTGCCAACCCAAGTACTAGCCGCGAGCAGTTCTTC
.	TRBJ2-4	TRBV28	.	CASRGHANIQYF	TGTGCCAGCAGGGGTCACGCTAACATTCAGTACTTC
.	TRBJ2-7	TRBV7-2	.	CASSLAGQPGAYEQYF	TGTGCCAGCAGCTTAGCGGGGCAACCCGGAGCCTACGAGCAGTACTTC
TRBD1	TRBJ1-5	TRBV29-1	.	CSVVQGYNQPQHF	TGCAGCGTTGTACAGGGGTATAATCAGCCCCAGCATTTT
TRBD1	TRBJ2-7	TRBV7-2	.	CASSLVRQGRTEQYF	TGTGCCAGCAGCTTAGTAAGACAGGGGAGGACCGAGCAGTACTTC
.	TRBJ1-1	TRBV5-1	once	CASSREVRNTEAFF	TGCGCCAGCAGCCGGGAAGTCAGGAACACTGAAGCTTTCTTT
.	TRBJ2-5	TRBV6-4	.	CASSENGLFEETQYF	TGTGCCAGCAGTGAAAACGGACTGTTTGAAGAGACCCAGTACTTC
.	TRBJ1-1	TRBV7-3	.	CASSLTLLENTEAFF	TGTGCCAGCAGCTTAACGCTCTTGGAGAACACTGAAGCTTTCTTT
.	TRBJ2-5	TRBV6-5	once	CASTFSLAETQYF	TGTGCCAGCACCTTCTCGCTAGCTGAGACCCAGTACTTC
.	TRBJ1-4	TRBV4-1	.	CASSQAENEKLFF	TGCGCCAGCAGCCAAGCCGAAAATGAAAAACTGTTTTTT
.	TRBJ2-3	TRBV4-2	.	CASSRSPQGASGTDTQYF	TGTGCCAGCAGCCGCAGTCCACAGGGCGCGTCCGGCACAGATACGCAGTATTTT
TRBD2	TRBJ2-3	TRBV5-1	.	CASSSRGLATDTQYF	TGCGCCAGCAGCTCAAGGGGACTAGCCACAGATACGCAGTATTTT
.	TRBJ1-5	TRBV11-3	.	CASSLIGEFGGSEKPQHF	TGTGCCAGCAGCTTAATAGGGGAGTTTGGGGGATCGGAGAAGCCCCAGCATTTT
TRBD1	TRBJ2-3	TRBV25-1	.	CASSEGQGFPDTQYF	TGTGCCAGCAGTGAAGGACAGGGGTTCCCAGATACGCAGTATTTT
TRBD1	TRBJ1-3	TRBV9	.	CASSRFDRGESGNTIYF	TGTGCCAGCAGCCGATTTGACAGGGGTGAGTCTGGAAACACCATATATTTT
.	TRBJ1-2	TRBV7-9	.	CASSRAGSPYGYTF	TGTGCCAGCAGCAGAGCGGGGAGCCCATATGGCTACACCTTC
.	TRBJ2-3	TRBV7-9	.	CASSPFSGGETDTQYF	TGTGCCAGCAGCCCATTTAGCGGAGGGGAGACCGATACGCAGTATTTT
.	TRBJ1-1	TRBV19	.	CASSMGRGLDTEAFF	TGTGCCAGTAGTATGGGCAGGGGTTTAGACACTGAAGCTTTCTTT
.	TRBJ2-7	TRBV28	.	CASSPNPLPSYEQYF	TGTGCCAGCAGTCCAAACCCCTTACCCTCCTACGAGCAGTACTTC
TRBD1	TRBJ2-3	TRBV15	.	CATSRRDRGGDTQYF	TGTGCCACCAGCAGGAGGGACAGGGGAGGAGATACGCAGTATTTT
.	TRBJ1-1	TRBV12-5	.	CASGEQGGSTEAFF	TGTGCTAGTGGTGAACAGGGCGGGAGCACTGAAGCTTTCTTT
.	TRBJ1-5	TRBV9	once	CASSRLGGNQPQHF	TGTGCCAGCAGTCGCCTAGGGGGCAATCAGCCCCAGCATTTT
.	TRBJ1-2	TRBV9	.	CASSPDGYGYTF	TGTGCCAGCAGCCCAGATGGCTATGGCTACACCTTC
.	TRBJ1-5	TRBV12-5	few	CASGGSGAQPQHF	TGTGCTAGTGGGGGATCTGGGGCTCAGCCCCAGCATTTT
.	TRBJ2-6	TRBV5-4	.	CASSYIQGAGANVLTF	TGTGCCAGCAGCTATATACAGGGAGCCGGGGCCAACGTCCTGACTTTC
.	TRBJ1-6	TRBV14	few	CASSQERGPLNNSPLHF	TGTGCCAGCAGCCAAGAACGGGGGCCGTTAAATAATTCACCCCTCCACTTT
.	TRBJ1-1	TRBV7-9	.	CASRTGGGEAFF	TGTGCCAGCCGAACGGGAGGCGGTGAAGCTTTCTTT
TRBD1	TRBJ2-4	TRBV4-2	.	CASSQEQGGAAKNIQYF	TGTGCCAGCAGCCAGGAGCAAGGGGGCGCGGCCAAAAACATTCAGTACTTC
.	TRBJ1-5	TRBV21-1	.	CAVWGSNQPQHF	TGTGCCGTGTGGGGGAGCAATCAGCCCCAGCATTTT
.	TRBJ1-2	TRBV5-5	.	CASMLGPSYGYTF	TGTGCCAGCATGCTCGGGCCGAGCTATGGCTACACCTTC
.	TRBJ1-5	TRBV19	.	CASSIKRISNQPQHF	TGTGCCAGTAGTATTAAGCGGATTAGCAATCAGCCCCAGCATTTT
.	TRBJ2-3	TRBV5-1	.	CASSQDGIRTDTQYF	TGCGCCAGCAGCCAGGACGGTATCCGCACAGATACGCAGTATTTT
TRBD2	TRBJ2-1	TRBV5-1	.	CASRPTSGVSSYNEQFF	TGCGCCAGCAGGCCGACTAGCGGGGTGAGCTCCTACAATGAGCAGTTCTTC
.	TRBJ1-1	TRBV28	.	CASNFRDGGVRTEAFF	TGTGCCAGCAATTTTAGGGACGGGGGGGTACGAACTGAAGCTTTCTTT
TRBD1	TRBJ1-5	TRBV4-2	.	CASSHSDRGRKPQHF	TGTGCCAGCAGCCACAGCGACAGGGGGCGGAAGCCCCAGCATTTT
.	TRBJ2-4	TRBV23-1	.	CASSHTLLLAKNIQYF	TGCGCCAGCAGTCACACACTCTTACTAGCCAAAAACATTCAGTACTTC
.	TRBJ1-2	TRBV4-1	.	CASKHYPEEPYGYTF	TGCGCCAGCAAACACTACCCGGAGGAACCCTATGGCTACACCTTC
.	TRBJ1-3	TRBV7-9	.	CASSSGGNSGNTIYF	TGTGCCAGCAGCTCCGGGGGCAACTCTGGAAACACCATATATTTT
.	TRBJ1-1	TRBV7-9	.	CASSYGATEAFF	TGTGCCAGCAGCTATGGGGCCACTGAAGCTTTCTTT
.	TRBJ2-1	TRBV12-5	.	CASGLVPGLVGEQFF	TGTGCTAGTGGTTTGGTACCTGGACTGGTGGGTGAGCAGTTCTTC
TRBD1	TRBJ1-2	TRBV19	.	CASTTGTGFSEGGYTF	TGTGCCAGTACCACCGGGACAGGGTTTTCGGAAGGGGGCTACACCTTC
.	TRBJ2-3	TRBV7-8	.	CASSQGSADTQYF	TGTGCCAGCAGCCAGGGGTCCGCAGATACGCAGTATTTT